This T cell receptor (beta chain) is from a study of response to subunit inactivated influenza vaccine. This clonotype occurred a few times. From the RT-PCR reads, TCRdb called clonotypes with MiXCR, one entry per CDR3 protein. The data contain just under 550,000 distinct CDR3 sequences, under 30% of them singletons. This same sample was also part of a study on T cells expressing NK-cell markers. That work contributes: 5'RACE template switching with UMIs generated TCR beta cDNA. It was sorted CD3+CD56+NKG2C+, CD3+CD56+NKG2C- and CD3+CD56-NKG2C+ T cells that supplied the TCR beta repertoires. In several experiments, an anti-gamma-delta TCR antibody restricted sorting to alpha-beta TCR T cells. Similarly, these clonotypes led the CD3+CD56-NKG2C+ fraction as well in several donors.

This clonotype was obtained from a man aged 45-65 years who received an inactivated influenza vaccine. The starting material was CD4+ T cells sorted from PBMCs, obtained 12 days after vaccination.

CDR3 sequence reads: CAIRGRGRNQPQHF. CDR3 nucleotide sequence: TGTGCCATCAGGGGCAGGGGGAGGAATCAGCCCCAGCATTTT. The chain links TRBV10-3 to TRBJ1-5; 7 bases match TRBD1. J was trimmed by 4 bases and V by 6 bases; bases with no gene match: 6. This CDR3 spans 14 amino acids. Germline loops: CDR1 ENHRY, CDR2 SYGVKD.